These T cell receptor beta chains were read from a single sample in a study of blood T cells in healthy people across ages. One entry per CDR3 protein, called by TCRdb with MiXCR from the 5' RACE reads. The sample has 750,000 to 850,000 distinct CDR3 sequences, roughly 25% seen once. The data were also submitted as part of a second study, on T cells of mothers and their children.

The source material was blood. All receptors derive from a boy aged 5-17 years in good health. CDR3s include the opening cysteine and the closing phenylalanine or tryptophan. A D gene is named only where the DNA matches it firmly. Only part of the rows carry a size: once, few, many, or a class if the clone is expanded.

CDR3nt: TGTGCCAGCAGCCCAACCCCTACATTGGCTGGGGCCAACGTCCTGACTTTC
CDR3aa: CASSPTPTLAGANVLTF
d_gene: -
abundance: -
j_gene: TRBJ2-6
v_gene: TRBV28

CDR3nt: TGTGCCAGCAGTCAACCTTGGGGTGAGCAGTTCTTC
CDR3aa: CASSQPWGEQFF
d_gene: -
abundance: few
j_gene: TRBJ2-1
v_gene: TRBV6-5

CDR3nt: TGCAGCGTTGGGGACAGAATCTACGAGCAGTACTTC
CDR3aa: CSVGDRIYEQYF
d_gene: TRBD1
abundance: few
j_gene: TRBJ2-7
v_gene: TRBV29-1

CDR3nt: TGTGCCAGCAGTCCCAGGGGTGGTCAGCCCCAGCATTTT
CDR3aa: CASSPRGGQPQHF
d_gene: -
abundance: few
j_gene: TRBJ1-5
v_gene: TRBV28

CDR3nt: TGTGCCAGCAGCCTGTCGAGGGACAGCGACAATGAGCAGTTCTTC
CDR3aa: CASSLSRDSDNEQFF
d_gene: TRBD1
abundance: -
j_gene: TRBJ2-1
v_gene: TRBV12-3/TRBV12-4

CDR3nt: TGTGCCAGCAGCTTGGGACAGGGAGGTTGGGATACGCAGTATTTT
CDR3aa: CASSLGQGGWDTQYF
d_gene: TRBD1
abundance: few
j_gene: TRBJ2-3
v_gene: TRBV7-2

CDR3nt: TGTGCCACCAGTGATTTGACAGGGGAGCAGCCCCAGCATTTT
CDR3aa: CATSDLTGEQPQHF
d_gene: TRBD1
abundance: -
j_gene: TRBJ1-5
v_gene: TRBV24-1

CDR3nt: TGTGCCAGCAGACCCGGGACAGCCGTCTCTGGGGTCAACGTCCTGACTTTC
CDR3aa: CASRPGTAVSGVNVLTF
d_gene: TRBD1
abundance: -
j_gene: TRBJ2-6
v_gene: TRBV25-1

CDR3nt: TGTGCCAGCAGCGTAGGGCCGGTCGACAAAAACATTCAGTACTTC
CDR3aa: CASSVGPVDKNIQYF
d_gene: -
abundance: -
j_gene: TRBJ2-4
v_gene: TRBV9

CDR3nt: TGCAGTGCTACCAAGGTCCAGAACAATGAGCAGTTCTTC
CDR3aa: CSATKVQNNEQFF
d_gene: -
abundance: -
j_gene: TRBJ2-1
v_gene: TRBV20-1

CDR3nt: TGCAGCGTGTACCTAGCGGACCTAGTCACAGATACGCAGTATTTT
CDR3aa: CSVYLADLVTDTQYF
d_gene: TRBD2
abundance: -
j_gene: TRBJ2-3
v_gene: TRBV29-1

CDR3nt: TGTGCCAGCAGCTTAATGGTCAACGGAGCAGATACGCAGTATTTT
CDR3aa: CASSLMVNGADTQYF
d_gene: -
abundance: -
j_gene: TRBJ2-3
v_gene: TRBV7-3

CDR3nt: TGTGCCACCAGCCCGGGGGGCCGCGCGATAAATGAGCAGTTCTTC
CDR3aa: CATSPGGRAINEQFF
d_gene: -
abundance: -
j_gene: TRBJ2-1
v_gene: TRBV15